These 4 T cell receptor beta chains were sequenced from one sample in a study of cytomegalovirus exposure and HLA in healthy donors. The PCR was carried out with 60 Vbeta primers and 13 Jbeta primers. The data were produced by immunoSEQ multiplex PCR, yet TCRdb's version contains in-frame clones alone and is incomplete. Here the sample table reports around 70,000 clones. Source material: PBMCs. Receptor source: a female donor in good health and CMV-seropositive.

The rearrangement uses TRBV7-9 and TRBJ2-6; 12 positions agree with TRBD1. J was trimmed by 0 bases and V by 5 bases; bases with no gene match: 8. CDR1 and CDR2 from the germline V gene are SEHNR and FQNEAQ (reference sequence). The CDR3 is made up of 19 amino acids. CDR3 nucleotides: TGTGCCAGCAGCACCATCGGGACAGGGGGCGGCTCTGGGGCCAACGTCCTGACTTTC. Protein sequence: CASSTIGTGGGSGANVLTF.

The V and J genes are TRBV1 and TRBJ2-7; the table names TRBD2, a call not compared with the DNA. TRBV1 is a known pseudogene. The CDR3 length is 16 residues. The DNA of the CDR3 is TGCACCCGCCGCCCCTGGGGGGGACAAAAAACTTGCGAGCAGTACTTC. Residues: CTRRPWGGQKTCEQYF.

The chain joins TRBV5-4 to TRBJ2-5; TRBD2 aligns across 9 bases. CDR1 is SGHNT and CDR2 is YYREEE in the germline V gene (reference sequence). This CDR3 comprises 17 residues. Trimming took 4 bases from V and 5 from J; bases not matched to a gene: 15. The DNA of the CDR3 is TGTGCCAGCAGCCCCTTGGGAGACGCGGGGGGGCTTGAGACCCAGTACTTC. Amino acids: CASSPLGDAGGLETQYF.

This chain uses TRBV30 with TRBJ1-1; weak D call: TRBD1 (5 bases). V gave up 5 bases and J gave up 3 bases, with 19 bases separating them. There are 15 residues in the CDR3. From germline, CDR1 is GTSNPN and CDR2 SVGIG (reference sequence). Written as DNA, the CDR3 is TGTGCCTGGCATCCTGCGGGATTGACAGACACTGAAGCTTTCTTT. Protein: CAWHPAGLTDTEAFF.